This T cell receptor (beta chain) is drawn from a study of blood T cell repertoires in COVID-19. Background on the study: Acute and convalescent COVID-19 samples came from the United States, Italy and Spain.

Using immunoSEQ multiplex PCR, the repertoire was profiled, and TCRdb retains in-frame clones only, with some absent. The repertoire holds about 240,000 clones, with around 80% as singletons. The germline gives CDR1 LGHNA, CDR2 YNFKEQ. The length of the CDR3 is 17 residues. Trimming removed 0 bases from V and 7 bases from J; junction bases left unmatched: 6. This rearrangement joins TRBV4-2 to TRBJ1-6; 10 nucleotides line up with TRBD1. Material for sequencing was peripheral blood. The receptor's source is a human donor in a cohort sampled during active COVID-19. CDR3 loop: CASSQDRTGGINSPLHF. For the CDR3, the DNA is TGTGCCAGCAGCCAAGATAGGACAGGGGGAATAAATTCACCCCTCCACTTT.